The clone carrying this T cell receptor beta chain was seen only once. The antigen is unknown. Trimming took off 10 bases at V and 1 base at J, with 16 bases between the two ends. Germline CDR1 and CDR2: SNHLY and FYNNEI. This CDR3 is built from 14 residues. This specimen belongs to a study of T cell repertoires in cytomegalovirus infection. TCRdb itself ran the reads through MiXCR, one entry per CDR3 protein. The table lists some 71,000 distinct CDR3 sequences, 25% to 30% of them singletons. V usage is TRBV2 and J usage is TRBJ1-1, with D possibly being TRBD1 (6 bases). Source: CD8+ T cells from cultured PBMCs, taken from culture after CMV antigen stimulation. The clonotype comes from a human donor in good health (CMV status not recorded). Some clones in this sample may be carry-over from other donors' samples. Here the CDR3 reads CAKHGGRGNTEAFF. Written as DNA, the CDR3 is TGTGCCAAGCATGGGGGCAGGGGGAACACTGAAGCTTTCTTT. Variable domain in full (rest from reference TRBV2 and TRBJ1-1): EPEVTQTPSHQVTQMGQEVILRCVPISNHLYFYWYRQILGQKVEFLVSFYNNEISEKSEIFDDQFSVERPDGSNFTLKIRSTKLEDSAMYFCAKHGGRGNTEAFFGQGTRLTVV.